This T cell receptor beta chain was identified during a study of cytomegalovirus exposure and HLA in healthy donors. The PCR employed 60 Vbeta primers together with 13 Jbeta primers. The repertoire was sequenced with immunoSEQ multiplex PCR; TCRdb's copy has only in-frame clones and lacks some. The sample has some 150,000 clones, approximately 88% seen once. Regarding this clone: Its antigen is not known.

Trimming stripped 3 bases from V and 2 bases from J, with 13 bases between. The CDR3 runs to 15 residues. CDR1 MDHEN and CDR2 SYDVKM come from the germline V gene. Study conclusions and caveats: There was a cluster of highly shared sequence variants that was likely a sequencing artifact. Presence/absence analyses supposed approximately even sequencing depth among donors.

The gene calls are TRBV28 and TRBJ1-2; D is undetermined. Source material: PBMCs. The source of this sequence is a woman aged 18-29 years in good health and CMV-seronegative. The CDR3 loop reads CASSFPSTINYGYTF. The CDR3 nucleotides read TGTGCCAGCAGTTTCCCCTCGACAATAAACTATGGCTACACCTTC.